This TCR beta chain originates from a study of T cell changes during pregnancy in multiple sclerosis. Clones were sequenced by immunoSEQ multiplex PCR, and TCRdb holds only the in-frame ones, with some missing. Among around 60,000 clones, 95% to 97% were seen once, and the ten largest hold 2.5%. The V gene's germline CDR1 is SGHDN and CDR2 FVKESK. This CDR3 is 15 amino acids long. Trimming removed 4 bases from V and 2 bases from J, with 13 bases in between. The source is a female donor with multiple sclerosis, enrolled in a pregnancy study. Sequences were derived from CD8+ T cells from peripheral blood mononuclear cells, sampled after pregnancy. The gene calls are TRBV14 and TRBJ2-3; tentative D call: TRBD2 (6 bases). CDR3 protein: CASSRKEGTTDTQYF. The DNA of the CDR3 is TGTGCCAGCAGCCGAAAGGAGGGGACCACAGATACGCAGTATTTT.